This TCR beta chain was sequenced in a study of blood T cells in healthy people across ages. General observations from the study: PBMCs were not sorted, which prevented a conclusive comparison of naive versus antigen-experienced cells.

The donors, aged roughly 6 to 100, were healthy Caucasians from Russia. A note on this clonotype: What it binds is unknown.

Primed by a sample-barcoded 5' primer and a J-beta primer mix, a second PCR proceeded for about 7 to 11 cycles. TCRdb redid the calling of the 5' RACE reads with MiXCR, one entry per CDR3 protein. Seen here are more than 1,400,000 distinct CDR3 sequences, around 39% observed once, and the top ten hold 7.9%. What was sequenced was blood. This sequence was found in a woman younger than 30 in good health.

CDR3 protein: CASSLEDSKNIQYF. Written as DNA, the CDR3 is TGTGCCAGCAGTTTGGAGGACAGCAAAAACATTCAGTACTTC. The V call is TRBV28, the J call TRBJ2-4; D perhaps matches TRBD1 (6 bases). V was clipped by 3 bases and J by 3 bases, with 9 bases between them. This CDR3 comprises 14 residues. Germline loops: CDR1 MDHEN, CDR2 SYDVKM.